The 8 T cell receptor beta chains given below trace back to one sample, sequenced in a study of spatial heterogeneity in lung cancer. Time point in this sample: sample taken at primary tumor resection. Without sorting, whole RNA was sequenced from tumor, nontumor lung or frozen PBMC. A single record per CDR3 protein comes from TCRdb applying MiXCR to the 5' RACE reads. The table shows some 15,000 distinct CDR3 sequences, with 6.5% to 8.5% occurring only once. Sequences were derived from PBMCs, sampled at surgery. These receptors originate from a female donor with early-stage non-small cell lung cancer.

This chain uses TRBV5-4 with TRBJ2-3, with 7 nucleotides matching TRBD1. This CDR3 spans 14 amino acids. The V segment lost 4 bases and the J segment 2 bases; nucleotides outside the gene matches: 4. Germline V CDR1 and CDR2: SGHNT, YYREEE (reference sequence). The CDR3 bases are TGTGCCAGCAGCCAGGGGGTCCACACAGATACGCAGTATTTT. Translated, it gives CASSQGVHTDTQYF.

This rearrangement joins TRBV6-5 to TRBJ2-1, with 9 bases lining up with TRBD2. Germline CDR1 is MNHEY and CDR2 is SVGAGI. J was trimmed by 6 bases and V by 4 bases; bases with no gene match: 13. The CDR3 runs to 17 residues. CDR3 protein: CASSWGATSGTFNEQFF. Here the CDR3 DNA reads TGTGCCAGCAGTTGGGGAGCGACTAGCGGCACGTTCAATGAGCAGTTCTTC.

Regarding this clonotype: A much larger clone differs by one base, so this may be a read error. The genes are TRBV3-1 and TRBJ2-3; a weak D match, TRBD2 (5 bases). The germline V gene encodes CDR1 LGHDT and CDR2 YNNKEL (reference sequence). CDR3 size: 14 residues. CDR3 amino acids: CASSGLGSTDSQYF. The DNA of the CDR3 is TGTGCCAGCAGCGGGCTAGGGAGCACAGATTCGCAGTATTTT.

This clonotype was counted ten times or more. The V and J genes are TRBV5-1 and TRBJ2-5; 10 nucleotides agree with TRBD2. The V segment lost 4 bases and the J segment 5 bases; nucleotides outside the gene matches: 8. This CDR3 has 15 amino acids. CDR1 and CDR2 (germline): SGHRS, YFSETQ. CDR3 protein: CASSPLGLALETQYF. CDR3 in DNA: TGCGCCAGCAGCCCCTTGGGACTAGCGTTGGAGACCCAGTACTTC.

The chain joins TRBV5-1 to TRBJ2-3; tentatively, D is TRBD2 (5 bases). Germline V gene lookup returns CDR1 SGHRS and CDR2 YFSETQ. Trimming pared 4 bases from V and 0 bases from J, leaving 15 bases between. This CDR3 has 16 residues. CDR3 in amino acids: CASSTLDSSSTDTQYF. The CDR3 bases are TGCGCCAGCAGCACCCTGGACTCCTCTAGCACAGATACGCAGTATTTT.

This clonotype was recorded a few times. V gene TRBV6-5 combines with J gene TRBJ2-2, with D unresolved. This CDR3 has 13 residues. V was cut by 9 bases and J by 0 bases, with 8 bases left in between. CDR1 is MNHEY, CDR2 SVGAGI, per germline. This chain's CDR3 is CARGYTNTGELFF. The CDR3 coding sequence is TGTGCCAGAGGGTACACGAACACCGGGGAGCTGTTTTTT.

This clonotype was seen ten or more times. V usage is TRBV6-5 and J usage is TRBJ2-2; no firm D call. V lost 6 bases and J 6 bases, leaving 5 bases between the germline ends. Germline lookup yields CDR1 MNHEY and CDR2 SVGAGI. The CDR3 contains 11 residues. For the CDR3, the DNA is TGTGCCAGCAGCCGATCCGGGGAGCTGTTTTTT. Amino acid sequence: CASSRSGELFF.

In the case of this clonotype: A much larger clone lies a single base off, so this may be a read error. The CDR3 loop is CSAPTDTRYF. In DNA form, the CDR3 reads TGCAGTGCCCCCACAGATACGCGGTATTTT. V is TRBV20-1 and J is TRBJ2-3, with unresolved D. Germline CDR1 is DFQATT and CDR2 is SNEGSKA (reference sequence). CDR3 length: 10 amino acids.